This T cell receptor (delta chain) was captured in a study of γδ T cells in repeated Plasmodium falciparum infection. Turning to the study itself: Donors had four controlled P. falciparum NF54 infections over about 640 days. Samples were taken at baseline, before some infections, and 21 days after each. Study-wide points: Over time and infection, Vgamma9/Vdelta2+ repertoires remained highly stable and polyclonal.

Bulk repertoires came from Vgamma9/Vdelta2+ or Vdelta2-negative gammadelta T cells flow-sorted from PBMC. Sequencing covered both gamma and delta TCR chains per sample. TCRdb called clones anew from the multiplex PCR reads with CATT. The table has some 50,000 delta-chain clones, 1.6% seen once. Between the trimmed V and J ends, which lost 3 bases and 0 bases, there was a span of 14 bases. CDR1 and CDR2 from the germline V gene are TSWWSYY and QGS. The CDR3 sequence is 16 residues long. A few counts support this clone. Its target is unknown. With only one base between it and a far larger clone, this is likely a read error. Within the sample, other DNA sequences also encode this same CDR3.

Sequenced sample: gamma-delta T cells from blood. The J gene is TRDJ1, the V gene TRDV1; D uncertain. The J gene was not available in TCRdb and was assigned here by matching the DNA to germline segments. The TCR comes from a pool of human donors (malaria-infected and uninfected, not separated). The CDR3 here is CALGERLFSYTDKLIF. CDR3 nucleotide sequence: TGTGCTCTTGGGGAGCGCCTTTTTTCGTACACCGATAAACTCATCTTT.